The text below deals with one T cell receptor (beta chain). Antigen: not known. TCRdb fed the RT-PCR reads into MiXCR, producing one record per CDR3 protein. The table shows a few hundred thousand distinct CDR3 sequences, with 21% occurring only once. This entry comes from a study of response to subunit inactivated influenza vaccine. Study findings and constraints: The authors suggested that few new T cells are recruited per seasonal influenza vaccination.

The CDR3 contains 14 residues. CDR1 and CDR2 (germline): MRHNA, SNTAGT. Trimming took 0 bases from V and 8 from J, leaving 10 bases between them. This clonotype was sampled from a man in his fifties or sixties who received an inactivated influenza vaccine. The V gene is TRBV6-4, the J gene TRBJ2-2; possibly TRBD1 for D (5 bases). Sequenced here: PBMCs from blood, sampled approximately 20 months after vaccination. CDR3 amino acids: CASSDSVRAGELFF. The DNA of the CDR3 is TGTGCCAGCAGTGACTCGGTCAGGGCTGGGGAGCTGTTTTTT.